This T cell receptor beta chain came from a study of shared clonotypes between healthy human individuals. Only in-frame clones appear in the TCRdb table, and some are missing; sequencing was by immunoSEQ multiplex PCR. Seen here are over a million clones, approximately 68% observed once, and the top ten hold approximately 1.5%. A CD45RA+ naive subset and a CD45RA-negative memory subset were split from CD4+ cells. This clone was recorded once. Its antigen is not known. Study findings and constraints: Rarefaction showed that sequencing of sorted subsets was incomplete (despite large depth). The study found about 5% of naive CD4 clonotypes shared across several donors.

Between the trimmed V and J ends, which lost 1 base and 8 bases, there was a span of 17 bases. Germline loops: CDR1 MNHNS, CDR2 SASEGT. The CDR3 sequence is 15 residues long. This sequence was found in a man aged 18 to 29 in good health. The rearrangement uses TRBV6-1 and TRBJ1-2; D ambiguous. The sequenced sample was memory CD4+ T cells sorted from blood. Subset given: CD45RA-negative fraction. The CDR3: CASSEDYLKGTGYTF. DNA for the CDR3: TGTGCCAGCAGTGAAGATTATTTGAAGGGAACCGGCTACACCTTC.